This TCR beta chain was retrieved from a study of regulatory T cells in long-lasting Graves disease. Overall study results and limits: Persistent disease preferred TRBV28, TRBJ1-2 and TRBJ2-5; new disease, TRBV20-1 and TRBJ2-1.

Time point meaning: persistent/refractory GD, antithyroid drugs over 5 years with positive TRAb. RNA isolated from PBMCs was used to make the TCR library. For TCR beta, libraries came from iRepertoire HTBI primers and Arm-PCR of CDR3 regions. TCRdb reprocessed the multiplex PCR reads with MiXCR, giving one entry per CDR3 protein. The top ten clones hold 29% of a sample with about 340,000 distinct CDR3 sequences, about 19% of them seen once. This clonotype was recorded many times. Its antigen remains unidentified. The CDR3 runs to 13 residues. J gave up 2 bases and V 7 bases, and 5 bases lay outside the gene matches.

This TCR was recovered from a female donor with Graves disease. Specimen: peripheral blood mononuclear cells (PBMCs), collected when the disease was refractory, from a patient treated with antithyroid drugs. This chain uses TRBV12-3 or TRBV12-4 with TRBJ2-7; 7 bases are shared with TRBD1. The CDR3 here is CASKGTVAYEQYF. In DNA, the CDR3 is TGTGCCAGCAAGGGGACAGTTGCCTACGAGCAGTACTTC.